This T cell receptor (beta chain) was recorded in a study of blood T cell repertoires in COVID-19. The wider study: From T cells, B-cell-depleted T cells, or PBMCs came the material, which was cDNA or gDNA.

Trimming removed 5 bases from V and 5 bases from J, with 12 bases in between. In germline, CDR1 is LNHNV, CDR2 YYDKDF (reference sequence). The CDR3 sequence is 13 residues long. Produced via immunoSEQ multiplex PCR; TCRdb's table is partial and in-frame only. The sample lists approximately 94,000 clones; 88% were seen once. The J gene is TRBJ2-5, the V gene TRBV15; maybe TRBD2 (5 bases). The origin of this receptor is a human donor in a cohort sampled during active COVID-19. What was sequenced was peripheral blood. The CDR3 spells CATSLRRSETQYF. CDR3 DNA: TGTGCCACCAGCCTCCGGAGGTCGGAGACCCAGTACTTC.